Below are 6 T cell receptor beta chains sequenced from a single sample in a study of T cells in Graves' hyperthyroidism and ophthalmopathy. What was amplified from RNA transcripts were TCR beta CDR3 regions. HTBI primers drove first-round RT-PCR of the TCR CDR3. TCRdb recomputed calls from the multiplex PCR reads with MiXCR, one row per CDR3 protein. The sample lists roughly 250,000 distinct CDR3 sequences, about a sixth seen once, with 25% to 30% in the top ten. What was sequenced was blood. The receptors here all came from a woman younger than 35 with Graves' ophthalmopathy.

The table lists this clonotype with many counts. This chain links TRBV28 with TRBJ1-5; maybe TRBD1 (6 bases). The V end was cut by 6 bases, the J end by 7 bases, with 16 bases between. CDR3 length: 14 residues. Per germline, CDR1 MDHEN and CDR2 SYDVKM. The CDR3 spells CASSLRVGGQPQHF. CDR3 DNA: TGTGCCAGCAGCCTAAGGGTTGGGGGCCAGCCCCAGCATTTT.

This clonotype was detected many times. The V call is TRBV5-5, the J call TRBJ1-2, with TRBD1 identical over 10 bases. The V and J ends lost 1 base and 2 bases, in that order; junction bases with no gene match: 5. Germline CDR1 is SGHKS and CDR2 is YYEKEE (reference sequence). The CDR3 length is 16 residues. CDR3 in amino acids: CASSLNRDRGNYGYTF. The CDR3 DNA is TGTGCCAGCAGCTTGAACCGGGACAGGGGCAACTATGGCTACACCTTC.

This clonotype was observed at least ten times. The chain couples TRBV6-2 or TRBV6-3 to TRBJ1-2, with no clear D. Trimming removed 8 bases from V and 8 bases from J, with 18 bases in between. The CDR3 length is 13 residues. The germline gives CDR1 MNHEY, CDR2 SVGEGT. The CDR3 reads CASGLSQARGYTF. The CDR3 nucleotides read TGTGCCAGCGGTTTGAGCCAGGCGAGGGGCTACACCTTC.

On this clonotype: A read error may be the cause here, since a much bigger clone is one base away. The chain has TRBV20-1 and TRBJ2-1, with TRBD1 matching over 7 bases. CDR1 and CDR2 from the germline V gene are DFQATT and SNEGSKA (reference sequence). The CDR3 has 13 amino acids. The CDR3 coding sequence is TGCAGTGCTCGAAAGGGACAGTACAATGAGCAGTGCTTC. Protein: CSARKGQYNEQCF.

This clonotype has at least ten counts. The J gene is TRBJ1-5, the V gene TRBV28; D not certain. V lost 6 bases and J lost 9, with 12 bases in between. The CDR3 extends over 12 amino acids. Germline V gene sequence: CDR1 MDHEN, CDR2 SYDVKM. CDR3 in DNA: TGTGCCAGCAGCCTAAACCCCAGGCCCCAGCATTTT. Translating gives CASSLNPRPQHF.

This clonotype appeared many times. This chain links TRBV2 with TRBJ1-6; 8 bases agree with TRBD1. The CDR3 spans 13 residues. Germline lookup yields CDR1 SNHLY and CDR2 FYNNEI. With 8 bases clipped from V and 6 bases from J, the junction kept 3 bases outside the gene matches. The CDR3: CASVGQANSPLHF. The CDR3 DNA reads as TGTGCCAGCGTGGGACAGGCTAATTCACCCCTCCACTTT. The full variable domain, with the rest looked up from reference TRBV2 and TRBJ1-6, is EPEVTQTPSHQVTQMGQEVILRCVPISNHLYFYWYRQILGQKVEFLVSFYNNEISEKSEIFDDQFSVERPDGSNFTLKIRSTKLEDSAMYFCASVGQANSPLHFGNGTRLTVT.